These 3 T cell receptor beta chains came from one sample sequenced in a study of cytomegalovirus exposure and HLA in healthy donors. Researchers ran the PCR with 60 Vbeta and 13 Jbeta primers. Profiling relied on immunoSEQ multiplex PCR, and the TCRdb table lists in-frame clones only, not all of them. The sample has around 150,000 clones, less than 85% seen once. The sample consisted of PBMCs. The receptors were gathered from a man aged 45-65 years in good health and CMV-seropositive.

V usage is TRBV19 and J usage is TRBJ2-7; tentative D call: TRBD2 (6 bases). Germline loops: CDR1 LNHDA, CDR2 SQIVND (reference sequence). This CDR3 has 14 residues. V lost 5 bases to trimming and J lost 6 bases, with 17 bases between them. Written as DNA, the CDR3 is TGTGCCAGTAGTCCGGGACTGCAACGGCGCGAGCAGTACTTC. Translated: CASSPGLQRREQYF.

The chain links TRBV7-2 to TRBJ2-5; 9 bases are a match to TRBD2. The CDR3 totals 13 residues. Germline V gene data show CDR1 as SGHTA and CDR2 as FQGNSA. J was trimmed by 5 bases and V by 4 bases; bases with no gene match: 2. The CDR3 nucleotides read TGTGCCAGCAGCTGGAGCGGGAGGGAGACCCAGTACTTC. The encoded protein is CASSWSGRETQYF.

V is TRBV5-1 and J is TRBJ2-7, with D possibly matching TRBD2 (5 bases). The CDR3 totals 11 residues. Germline V gene sequence: CDR1 SGHRS, CDR2 YFSETQ. V was clipped by 4 bases and J by 4 bases, with 6 bases between them. The CDR3 coding sequence is TGCGCCAGCAGCGGGGAGTACGAGCAGTACTTC. Protein: CASSGEYEQYF.